The 23 T cell receptor beta chains below all came from one sample that was sequenced in a study of blood T cells in healthy people across ages (dated by TCRdb to the mid-2010s). The library was made by 5' RACE. The sample was run on an Illumina HiSeq 2500. A second PCR of about 6 to 11 cycles was performed with a sample-barcoded 5' primer and a J-beta primer mix. Clones were called with MiXCR by TCRdb after fastp trimmed the public reads at Q25, and only in-frame beta chains were retained. Rows matching on CDR3 protein sequence are summarized as one entry with the most common DNA and genes. The sample has some 560,000 distinct CDR3 sequences on record, about 27% of them singletons. The ten largest clones represent over 3.5% of the sample. This sample was shared with a second study, whose subject was T cells of mothers and their children.

Sequencing input: blood. The receptor set was obtained from a boy between 2 and 10 years old in good health.

This clonotype was detected a few times. The chain employs TRBV2 and TRBJ2-5, with TRBD2 as a possible D gene (5 bases). CDR1 is SNHLY and CDR2 is FYNNEI in the germline V gene. The CDR3 totals 14 residues. Trimming took 8 bases from V and 7 from J, leaving 20 bases between them. In DNA, the CDR3 is TGTGCCAGCCGTGTAAGGAGGACTGTCGGGACCCAGTACTTC. The encoded protein is CASRVRRTVGTQYF. Full variable domain (rest looked up from reference TRBV2 and TRBJ2-5): EPEVTQTPSHQVTQMGQEVILRCVPISNHLYFYWYRQILGQKVEFLVSFYNNEISEKSEIFDDQFSVERPDGSNFTLKIRSTKLEDSAMYFCASRVRRTVGTQYFGPGTRLLVL.

J is TRBJ2-2 and V is TRBV29-1, with TRBD1 matching 7 bases. V was pared by 4 bases and J by 0 bases, with 2 bases of the junction left unmatched. Germline CDR1 is SQVTM and CDR2 is ANQGSEA. This CDR3 region has 14 residues. The CDR3 is CSVGTGPNTGELFF. In DNA, the CDR3 is TGCAGCGTTGGGACAGGACCGAACACCGGGGAGCTGTTTTTT.

This clonotype was seen a few times. The V and J genes are TRBV5-1 and TRBJ2-5, with TRBD1 identical over 10 bases. V was pared by 4 bases and J by 4 bases, with 10 bases of the junction left unmatched. CDR3 size: 16 residues. CDR1 and CDR2 from the germline V gene are SGHRS and YFSETQ. Written as DNA, the CDR3 is TGCGCCAGCAGCCGAGCCGGGACAGGGGTGGGAGAGACCCAGTACTTC. Its translation is CASSRAGTGVGETQYF.

This chain joins TRBV12-3 or TRBV12-4 and TRBJ1-3, with no clear D. The V gene lost 0 bases and the J gene lost 2 bases, with 8 bases spanning the gap. CDR3 length: 15 amino acids. The chain's CDR3 is CASSLASNTGNTIYF. CDR3 coding DNA: TGTGCCAGCAGTTTAGCGTCGAATACTGGAAACACCATATATTTT.

Concerning this clonotype itself: The junction departs from the called germline gene at one end, perhaps through a read error. This chain's CDR3 is CASSPGGEGAINIQCF. The DNA of the CDR3 is TGTGCCAGCAGCCCCGGTGGGGAAGGGGCGATTAACATTCAGTGCTTC. The genes are TRBV7-9 and TRBJ2-4, with D perhaps matching TRBD1 (5 bases). Per germline, CDR1 SEHNR and CDR2 FQNEAQ (reference sequence). This CDR3 is built from 16 residues.

V and J are TRBV5-1 and TRBJ2-3; D gene unclear. In germline, CDR1 is SGHRS, CDR2 YFSETQ. The V end lost 4 bases, the J end lost 2 bases, and 11 bases lay between the germline ends. The CDR3 spans 14 residues. CDR3 bases: TGCGCCAGCAGCATGGGGTCAGTCACAGATACGCAGTATTTT. This translates into CASSMGSVTDTQYF.

This clonotype was counted a few times. The chain combines TRBV10-3 with TRBJ2-3; D is uncertain. V was clipped by 0 bases and J by 4 bases, with 8 bases between them. The CDR3 length is 14 residues. Germline values: CDR1 ENHRY, CDR2 SYGVKD. CDR3 region: CAISESERADTQYF. DNA of the CDR3: TGTGCCATCAGTGAGTCGGAGCGCGCAGATACGCAGTATTTT.

The rearrangement uses TRBV20-1 and TRBJ2-3; TRBD2 matches 14 bases. The germline CDR1 and CDR2 sequences are DFQATT and SNEGSKA (reference sequence). V lost 5 bases and J lost 5; bases outside the gene matches: 9. The length of the CDR3 is 16 residues. DNA of the CDR3: TGCAGTGCTCGGTCGACCGGGACTAGCGGGAGAGATACGCAGTATTTT. Translated, it gives CSARSTGTSGRDTQYF.

This clonotype was seen many times. The chain combines TRBV15 with TRBJ1-6; D gene uncertain. The germline V gene has CDR1 LNHNV and CDR2 YYDKDF (reference sequence). Trimming left V 0 bases short and J 8 bases short, with 5 bases between. The CDR3 sequence is 13 residues long. The CDR3 DNA reads TGTGCCACCAGCAGAGATCAGGATTCACCCCTCCACTTT. Translated, it gives CATSRDQDSPLHF. Drawing the rest from reference TRBV15 and TRBJ1-6, the complete variable domain is DAMVIQNPRYQVTQFGKPVTLSCSQTLNHNVMYWYQQKSSQAPKLLFHYYDKDFNNEADTPDNFQSRRPNTSFCFLDIRSPGLGDTAMYLCATSRDQDSPLHFGNGTRLTVT.

The CDR3 reads CSARVEYGVAYEQYF. In DNA, the CDR3 is TGCAGTGCTAGAGTAGAATACGGGGTCGCCTACGAGCAGTACTTC. This chain connects TRBV20-1 to TRBJ2-5; tentatively, D is TRBD2 (5 bases). The last part of the DNA fits TRBJ2-7 better; the J call may be wrong. Per the germline V gene, CDR1 is DFQATT and CDR2 is SNEGSKA (reference sequence). This CDR3 is built from 15 residues.

This clonotype appeared a few times. The V call is TRBV7-6, the J call TRBJ2-7, with TRBD1 matching over 9 bases. Trimming removed 4 bases from V and 3 bases from J; junction bases left unmatched: 7. CDR1 and CDR2 (germline): SGHVS, FNYEAQ. The CDR3 loop spans 15 amino acids. The DNA for the CDR3 is TGTGCCAGCAGCTCCGGGACAGGGTCCGTCTACGAGCAGTACTTC. It is translated as CASSSGTGSVYEQYF.

With respect to this clonotype: One end of the junction varies from germline; a read error may be responsible. This chain joins TRBV11-1 and TRBJ2-6, with 7 bases that match TRBD1. Germline values: CDR1 SGHAT, CDR2 FQDESV (reference sequence). The CDR3 spans 17 residues. The CDR3 DNA reads as TGTGCCTGCAGCTTGCGACAGGGAAGTCCTGGGGCCAACGTCCTGACTTTC. Its translation is CACSLRQGSPGANVLTF.

The chain employs TRBV29-1 and TRBJ2-4, with D hard to call. From germline, CDR1 is SQVTM and CDR2 ANQGSEA. The CDR3 has 13 amino acids. V lost 4 bases and J lost 0, with 7 bases in between. The DNA of the CDR3 is TGCAGCGTTGCGGTCCTAGCCAAAAACATTCAGTACTTC. Translating it yields CSVAVLAKNIQYF.

The CDR3 nucleotides are TGTGCCAGCAGTCCGCCTCTAGCGGGAGGACGGACCGGGGAGCTGTTTTTT. This translates into CASSPPLAGGRTGELFF. The J gene is TRBJ2-2, the V gene TRBV6-2 or TRBV6-3; 11 bases map to TRBD2. Germline V CDR1 and CDR2: MNHEY, SVGEGT. The trim removed 5 bases at V and 5 bases at J, leaving 10 bases unmatched. The CDR3 length is 17 residues.

Note on this clonotype: A read error may account for a junction end that differs from germline. The J gene is TRBJ2-5, the V gene TRBV6-6; 12 bases align to TRBD2. The germline CDR1 and CDR2 sequences are MNHNY and SVGAGI (reference sequence). This CDR3 has 15 residues. CDR3 nucleotides: TGTGCCAGCAGCCTAGCGGGAGGGCCGGGGGAGACCCGGTACTTC. Translation gives CASSLAGGPGETRYF.

The chain carries TRBV3-1 and TRBJ2-5; D not resolved. The CDR3 has 12 residues. Trimming removed 6 bases from V and 5 bases from J, with 10 bases in between. Germline lookup yields CDR1 LGHDT and CDR2 YNNKEL (reference sequence). In nucleotides, the CDR3 is TGTGCCAGCAGGGCTAGTGGGGAGACCCAGTACTTC. This sequence encodes CASRASGETQYF.

The rearrangement links TRBV29-1 to TRBJ1-3, with a possible D match to TRBD1 (6 bases). Germline loops: CDR1 SQVTM, CDR2 ANQGSEA. The CDR3 spans 14 residues. V gave up 4 bases and J gave up 0 bases, with 10 bases separating them. The CDR3, as DNA: TGCAGCGTTGGACAGGAGAGCTCTGGAAACACCATATATTTT. As protein: CSVGQESSGNTIYF. Filled out from reference TRBV29-1 and TRBJ1-3, the complete variable domain reads SAVISQKPSRDICQRGTSLTIQCQVDSQVTMMFWYRQQPGQSLTLIATANQGSEATYESGFVIDKFPISRPNLTFSTLTVSNMSPEDSSIYLCSVGQESSGNTIYFGEGSWLTVV.

This clonotype was counted a few times. This chain links TRBV7-9 with TRBJ2-5, with D possibly matching TRBD1 (5 bases). The closer fit of TRBJ2-1 to the DNA end suggests the J call may be wrong. Germline V CDR1 and CDR2: SEHNR, FQNEAQ (reference sequence). The CDR3 spans 13 residues. The CDR3 nucleotides are TGTGCCAGCAGCTTACTTCCAGGGAATGAGCAGTTCTTC. Translated, it gives CASSLLPGNEQFF.

This rearrangement joins TRBV27 to TRBJ1-4; TRBD1 matches at 8 bases. The V and J ends lost 2 bases and 3 bases, in that order; junction bases with no gene match: 14. Germline lookup yields CDR1 MNHEY and CDR2 SMNVEV (reference sequence). This CDR3 spans 19 amino acids. CDR3 nucleotides: TGTGCCAGCAGTTTACGCGGACAGGGATCAATTTTAGCTAATGAAAAACTGTTTTTT. As protein: CASSLRGQGSILANEKLFF. The full variable domain, its missing parts supplied by reference TRBV27 and TRBJ1-4, is EAQVTQNPRYLITVTGKKLTVTCSQNMNHEYMSWYRQDPGLGLRQIYYSMNVEVTDKGDVPEGYKVSRKEKRNFPLILESPSPNQTSLYFCASSLRGQGSILANEKLFFGSGTQLSVL.

The CDR3 is CSARSQGDYGYTF. The CDR3 nucleotides are TGCAGTGCTAGATCACAGGGGGACTATGGCTACACCTTC. The genes are TRBV20-1 and TRBJ1-2; 8 nucleotides match TRBD1. This CDR3 contains 13 residues. The germline gives CDR1 DFQATT, CDR2 SNEGSKA (reference sequence). J was trimmed by 3 bases and V by 2 bases; bases with no gene match: 2.

This clonotype was picked up a small number of times. This chain joins TRBV5-1 and TRBJ2-1; no clear D. CDR3 length equals 14 residues. The germline CDR1 and CDR2 sequences are SGHRS and YFSETQ. Trimming stripped 6 bases from V and 2 bases from J, with 12 bases between. CDR3: CASNQYIPYNEQFF. The DNA for the CDR3 is TGCGCCAGCAACCAGTATATTCCCTACAATGAGCAGTTCTTC.

Only a few counts were recorded for this clonotype. The genes are TRBV12-3 or TRBV12-4 and TRBJ1-2; D might be TRBD1 (5 bases). V dropped 5 bases and J dropped 8 bases, with 21 bases sitting between them. The CDR3 consists of 15 residues. The CDR3 sequence is CASSPTPGLGNGYTF. CDR3 coding DNA: TGTGCCAGCAGTCCGACCCCAGGGCTTGGGAACGGCTACACCTTC.

This clonotype came up a few times. At one end the junction does not follow the germline gene, possibly because of a read error. As DNA, the CDR3 is TGTGCCAGCTCGCCACCGACAGGGAAAAATCCTGGGGCCAACGTCCTGACTTTC. It encodes CASSPPTGKNPGANVLTF. V usage is TRBV18 and J usage is TRBJ2-6; TRBD1 matches at 7 bases. CDR1 KGHSH and CDR2 LQKENI come from the germline V gene. The CDR3 sequence is 18 residues long.